This TCR beta chain is from a study of blood T cell repertoires in COVID-19. As for the study in general: Samples representing acute and convalescent COVID-19 were sourced from the United States, Italy and Spain. The cDNA or gDNA used as material had been derived from T cells, B-cell-depleted T cells, or PBMCs.

With V trimmed by 5 bases and J by 4 bases, 4 bases remained unmatched. Germline assignment: CDR1 MNHNY and CDR2 SVGAGI (reference sequence). The CDR3 is 13 residues long. This clone was detected once. In the original analysis: Reference gene primer amplification gave estimated nucleated cell counts. Produced via immunoSEQ multiplex PCR; TCRdb's table is partial and in-frame only. The V and J calls and the clone size are those of that table, but D and trimming were determined from the DNA. The table records about 200,000 clones, around 84% of them present only once. The sample consisted of peripheral blood. The chain couples TRBV6-6 to TRBJ1-2; 7 bases line up with TRBD1. The receptor's source is a man aged 80 or over with acute or convalescent COVID-19. The CDR3 region has the DNA TGTGCCAGCAGTGGGGGACAGACCTATGGCTACACCTTC. Amino acid sequence: CASSGGQTYGYTF.